A selection of T cell receptor beta chains follows, all from one sample in a study of blood T cell repertoires in COVID-19. Measured with immunoSEQ multiplex PCR; TCRdb has only the in-frame clones, and not every one. The repertoire consists of fewer than 200,000 clones, with roughly 81% occurring once and the leading ten covering less than 10%. Material: peripheral blood. Receptor source: a woman aged 55-69 years with COVID-19, enrolled during active disease. The CDR3 runs from the conserved cysteine through the conserved F or W. Each record gives: V gene, J gene, CDR3 protein.

TRBV3-1/TRBV3-2	TRBJ1-4	CASSRTGWVPEKLFF
TRBV21-1	TRBJ2-3	CASSGLAGRFGTDTQYF
TRBV21-1	TRBJ1-2	CASSKPPGASYGYTF
TRBV19	TRBJ1-2	CASSIRGPPNYGYTF
TRBV2	TRBJ2-3	CASSSDTHTDTQYF
TRBV11-2	TRBJ1-6	CASSSGQTFRGSPLHF
TRBV12-3/TRBV12-4	TRBJ1-2	CASSLGQGLGYTF
TRBV14	TRBJ1-1	CASSPPGVDTEAFF
TRBV7-8	TRBJ1-1	CASSFQANTEAFF
TRBV10-3	TRBJ2-3	CAISEPGLARVSTDTQYF
TRBV7-9	TRBJ1-2	CASVPGAANYGYTF
TRBV3-1/TRBV3-2	TRBJ2-2	CASRNRDRAHGELFF
TRBV12-3/TRBV12-4	TRBJ2-4	CASSLGGTYIQYF
TRBV5-1	TRBJ1-1	CASNRDRDTEAFF
TRBV27	TRBJ1-4	CASSYTTRGTNEKLLF
TRBV10-3	TRBJ1-5	CAISEDTASNQPQHF
TRBV18	TRBJ1-5	CASSQTGARYQPQHF
TRBV5-4	TRBJ1-2	CASRRQGGAYGYTF
TRBV18	TRBJ2-5	CASSLLQGLETQYF
TRBV19	TRBJ1-5	CASSTLASNQPQHF
TRBV27	TRBJ2-7	CASSFGVAGNRAYEQYF
TRBV19	TRBJ2-5	CASSILAGGPGETQYF
TRBV15	TRBJ1-4	CATSRGGGGIEKLFF
TRBV19	TRBJ1-2	CASSMSTPAGNYGYTF
TRBV11-2	TRBJ2-6	CASSQSGRISGANVLTF
TRBV7-9	TRBJ2-3	CASSSLAGGAYTQYF
TRBV5-8	TRBJ2-3	CASSNRVDTQYF
TRBV9	TRBJ1-1	CASTTLGGETEAFF
TRBV25-1	TRBJ1-1	CASCRAGTGGTEAFF
TRBV6-5	TRBJ1-2	CASSYQGVGGGYTF
TRBV24-1	TRBJ2-3	CATSSPFPGQGGVGTDTQYF
TRBV3-1/TRBV3-2	TRBJ1-2	CASSQEIMRGQYGYTF
TRBV19	TRBJ1-3	CASSVPVGAGNTIYF
TRBV6-5	TRBJ1-2	CASSYSPTGVLNGYTF
TRBV5-3	TRBJ1-6	CARSLEGSVSPLHF
TRBV3-1/TRBV3-2	TRBJ1-6	CASSQGRSSYNSPLHF
TRBV7-9	TRBJ1-1	CASSLTGIEAFF
TRBV2	TRBJ2-7	CASTSRGSEQYF
TRBV6-5	TRBJ1-3	CASKGNRDGNTIYF
TRBV7-3	TRBJ2-3	CASSPRLGGASDTQYF